Each of the 16 T cell receptor beta chains below was sequenced from the same sample in a study of T cells in tumors and immune-related adverse events. The table came from immunoSEQ multiplex PCR; TCRdb's copy has only in-frame clones and leaves some out. The data contain about 20,000 clones, around nine tenths of them singletons. Sequencing was performed on lymph node tissue, taken from a patient treated with anti-PD-1 therapy. Source of these receptors: a female donor with metastatic renal cell carcinoma.

The chain links TRBV28 to TRBJ1-4; 11 bases are shared with TRBD1. The CDR3 contains 16 residues. Germline V gives CDR1 MDHEN, CDR2 SYDVKM. V was clipped by 5 bases and J by 7 bases; unmatched bases: 9. The CDR3 protein is CASSAPRDRGIEKLFF. DNA of the CDR3: TGTGCCAGCAGTGCCCCCCGGGACAGGGGGATTGAAAAACTGTTTTTT.

The rearrangement joins TRBV7-8 to TRBJ2-6; 10 nucleotides agree with TRBD1. Germline assignment: CDR1 SGHVS and CDR2 FQNEAQ. The CDR3 contains 18 residues. After removal of 7 bases from V and 1 base from J, the junction contained 10 bases not matched to a gene. CDR3 sequence: CASTLGTGVLSGANVLTF. In nucleotides, the CDR3 is TGTGCCAGCACACTCGGGACAGGGGTTCTGTCTGGGGCCAACGTCCTGACTTTC.

V gene TRBV6-6 combines with J gene TRBJ2-2; TRBD1 might be the D (5 bases). The CDR3 has 14 amino acids. The ends were cut back, 5 bases at V and 4 bases at J, with 11 bases in the middle. Germline values: CDR1 MNHNY, CDR2 SVGAGI (reference sequence). The CDR3 coding sequence is TGTGCCAGCAGTCCAGGGATCGGCACCGGGGAGCTGTTTTTT. This translates into CASSPGIGTGELFF.

V usage is TRBV7-9 and J usage is TRBJ1-4; 7 bases are a match to TRBD1. CDR1 and CDR2 from the germline V gene are SEHNR and FQNEAQ (reference sequence). The V and J ends lost 0 bases and 3 bases, in that order; junction bases with no gene match: 4. The CDR3 covers 16 residues. Written as DNA, the CDR3 is TGTGCCAGCAGCTTAGCGCAGGGGGTTGCTAATGAAAAACTGTTTTTT. Amino acids: CASSLAQGVANEKLFF.

The V call is TRBV15, the J call TRBJ1-3; D is uncertain. The CDR3 spans 16 residues. The V and J ends lost 8 bases and 0 bases respectively, with 17 bases between them. CDR1 is LNHNV and CDR2 is YYDKDF in the germline V gene (reference sequence). CDR3: CATEDLRRDSGNTIYF. The CDR3 DNA follows: TGTGCCACCGAAGACCTTAGACGGGACTCTGGAAACACCATATATTTT.

V and J are TRBV21-1 and TRBJ2-1; TRBD1, the table's D call, was not compared with the DNA. TRBV21-1 represents a pseudogene. The CDR3 sequence is 19 residues long. The CDR3 here is CASEISGQGAYGLNNEQFF. The CDR3 DNA follows: TGTGCCAGTGAAATTTCGGGACAGGGGGCGTATGGACTCAACAATGAGCAGTTCTTC.

J is TRBJ2-6 and V is TRBV28, with 9 positions matching TRBD2. This CDR3 contains 18 residues. CDR1 is MDHEN, CDR2 SYDVKM, per germline. V gave up 7 bases and J gave up 0 bases; unmatched junction bases: 10. This chain's CDR3 is CASNSGLAGTSGANVLTF. The CDR3 DNA follows: TGTGCCAGCAACAGTGGGCTAGCGGGAACCTCTGGGGCCAACGTCCTGACTTTC.

V and J are TRBV11-3 and TRBJ1-1, with TRBD1 matching 8 bases. V shed 5 bases and J 4 bases; nucleotides not matched to a gene: 15. Germline V CDR1 and CDR2: SGHNT, YENEEA. The CDR3 covers 17 residues. This CDR3 reads CASSRARTGILSTEAFF. The CDR3 DNA is TGTGCCAGCAGCCGAGCCCGGACAGGGATACTTTCCACTGAAGCTTTCTTT.

This chain joins TRBV20-1 and TRBJ2-3; no clear D. Trimming took off 6 bases at V and 6 bases at J, with 10 bases between the two ends. The CDR3 has 11 amino acids. Germline lookup yields CDR1 DFQATT and CDR2 SNEGSKA (reference sequence). For the CDR3, the DNA is TGCAGTGCAACCCTAGTCGATACGCAGTATTTT. Translating gives CSATLVDTQYF.

The CDR3 loop is CASSSAREHQPQHF. The CDR3 nucleotides are TGTGCCAGCTCTTCCGCCAGGGAACATCAGCCCCAGCATTTT. The gene calls are TRBV18 and TRBJ1-5; possible D gene TRBD1, 5 bases. This CDR3 region has 14 residues. Germline loops: CDR1 KGHSH, CDR2 LQKENI. V shed 6 bases and J shed 5 bases, with 14 bases lying between them.

The J gene is TRBJ2-3, the V gene TRBV27; D unresolved. The V end was cut by 6 bases, the J end by 1 base, with 11 bases between. The CDR3 runs to 14 residues. Germline CDR1 is MNHEY and CDR2 is SMNVEV (reference sequence). CDR3 sequence reads: CASSLRRGTDTQYF. The CDR3 region has the DNA TGTGCCAGCAGCCTCCGCCGGGGCACAGATACGCAGTATTTT.

V usage is TRBV29-1 and J usage is TRBJ2-1, with TRBD1 matching over 10 bases. This CDR3 spans 13 amino acids. CDR1 is SQVTM and CDR2 is ANQGSEA in the germline V gene. V lost 6 bases, J lost 4 bases, and 3 bases stayed unmatched. The chain's CDR3 is CSVSGQGYNEQFF. The CDR3 bases are TGCAGCGTGTCGGGACAGGGGTACAATGAGCAGTTCTTC.

This chain joins TRBV4-1 and TRBJ1-4, with a tentative D call TRBD1 (5 bases). V was cut by 0 bases and J by 2 bases, with 13 bases left in between. This CDR3 has 17 residues. Germline values: CDR1 MGHRA, CDR2 YSYEKL. In nucleotides, the CDR3 is TGCGCCAGCAGCCAAGATACAGGAGGGGCTACTAATGAAAAACTGTTTTTT. Amino acid sequence: CASSQDTGGATNEKLFF.

DNA of the CDR3: TGTGCCAGCAGTGGTGGGACAGGGGGCAAGCAGTACTTC. Protein product: CASSGGTGGKQYF. V and J are TRBV2 and TRBJ2-7; 12 bases line up with TRBD1. V lost 4 bases, J lost 8 bases, and 3 bases stayed unmatched. The length of the CDR3 is 13 residues. Germline assignment: CDR1 SNHLY and CDR2 FYNNEI.

The chain links TRBV2 to TRBJ2-2, with a weak D call TRBD2 (5 bases). Trimming left V 8 bases short and J 3 bases short, with 10 bases between. The germline V gene has CDR1 SNHLY and CDR2 FYNNEI. The CDR3 is made up of 13 amino acids. Here the CDR3 DNA reads TGTGCCAGCGGAGGAGCCTACACCGGGGAGCTGTTTTTT. Protein: CASGGAYTGELFF.

The chain is built from TRBV4-3 and TRBJ2-3, with D perhaps matching TRBD1 (6 bases). The V end was cut by 0 bases, the J end by 1 base, with 14 bases between. Germline-derived CDR1 and CDR2 are LGHNA and YSLEER. The CDR3 is 17 amino acids. In nucleotides, the CDR3 is TGCGCCAGCAGCCAAGATGCAGGCCCAGGGGGCACAGATACGCAGTATTTT. Translated, it gives CASSQDAGPGGTDTQYF.